This T cell receptor beta chain was found in a study of OX40 agonist ivuxolimab in advanced cancers. Study-level information: Ivuxolimab, an agonist antibody against OX40 (CD134), was given to patients. Study conclusions and caveats: Both blood CD4+ and CD8+ T cells showed clonal growth by week 6 at 0.1 to 3.0 mg/kg. Researchers did not establish what antigens the expanded peripheral T cells target.

As regards this clone: The target antigen is unknown.

The data were produced by immunoSEQ multiplex PCR, yet TCRdb's version contains in-frame clones alone and is incomplete. The table lists around 100,000 clones, over 75% of them singletons. Looked up from germline, CDR1 is SGHDT and CDR2 is YYEEEE. V shed 0 bases and J 8 bases; nucleotides not matched to a gene: 8. This CDR3 contains 16 residues. The sample in question was CD4+ or CD8+ T cells sorted from blood, obtained in a trial of the OX40 agonist ivuxolimab. The chain combines TRBV5-6 with TRBJ2-1, with 10 bases lining up with TRBD1. The sequence derives from an adult with an advanced solid tumor such as melanoma, head and neck, liver or kidney cancer. CDR3 DNA sequence: TGTGCCAGCAGCTTGGCAGGGACAGGGGTTAACGATGAGCAGTTCTTC. As protein: CASSLAGTGVNDEQFF.